This entry lists 31 T cell receptor beta chains sequenced from one sample in a study of T cell responses to AZD1222 COVID-19 vaccine (TCRdb year 2021). The time point label, as the study defines it: baseline before first vaccination. The library was made by the immunoSEQ multiplex PCR assay. The immuneACCESS repertoire file appears here via TCRdb, limited to in-frame rearrangements. These files lack a portion of the clones; in checked studies, under half of the deficit traces to unresolved V genes, and the cause of the others is not known. The sample table contains approximately 140,000 clones; only one count was recorded for roughly 92% of them. Together, the top ten hold around 1.3% of the sample. The source was peripheral blood, collected on day 0 of AZD1222 vaccination. Receptors originate from an adult in good health.

The chain employs TRBV19 and TRBJ2-1; D is possibly TRBD2 (6 bases). Germline V gives CDR1 LNHDA, CDR2 SQIVND (reference sequence). Trimming stripped 1 base from V and 7 bases from J, with 23 bases between. The CDR3 contains 18 residues. The CDR3 reads CASSIVERAIYRPNEQFF. The CDR3 region has the DNA TGTGCCAGTAGTATAGTCGAGCGGGCAATATACAGACCTAATGAGCAGTTCTTC.

The chain joins TRBV28 to TRBJ1-2, with D uncertain. V lost 3 bases and J 8 bases, leaving 16 bases between the germline ends. Germline V CDR1 and CDR2: MDHEN, SYDVKM. The length of the CDR3 is 14 residues. The CDR3 region has the DNA TGTGCCAGCAGTTTTAGGGTTGGGCTGCCCGGCTACACCTTC. Protein sequence: CASSFRVGLPGYTF.

This chain connects TRBV14 to TRBJ2-6; D unresolved. The V and J ends lost 0 bases and 1 base respectively, with 13 bases between them. The CDR3 is 18 residues long. CDR1 is SGHDN, CDR2 FVKESK, per germline. The CDR3: CASSQDPSWESGANVLTF. The CDR3 bases are TGTGCCAGCAGCCAAGATCCTTCCTGGGAATCTGGGGCCAACGTCCTGACTTTC.

This chain joins TRBV11-2 and TRBJ2-1; TRBD2 agrees at 11 bases. The length of the CDR3 is 15 residues. Germline CDR1 and CDR2: SGHAT and FQNNGV. The J segment lost 3 bases and the V segment lost 2 bases, leaving 0 bases of the junction unmatched. The CDR3 sequence is CASSLLAGGYNEQFF. CDR3 coding DNA: TGTGCCAGCAGCTTACTAGCGGGGGGCTACAATGAGCAGTTCTTC. Supplemented by reference TRBV11-2 and TRBJ2-1, the full variable domain reads EAGVAQSPRYKIIEKRQSVAFWCNPISGHATLYWYQQILGQGPKLLIQFQNNGVVDDSQLPKDRFSAERLKGVDSTLKIQPAKLEDSAVYLCASSLLAGGYNEQFFGPGTRLTVL.

Notes on this clone: Additional DNA sequences in this sample encode the identical CDR3. The rearrangement joins TRBV12-3 or TRBV12-4 to TRBJ2-5; 7 bases match TRBD2. V lost 3 bases and J lost 5; bases outside the gene matches: 3. This CDR3 comprises 13 residues. CDR3 sequence reads: CASSFWGGETQYF. The DNA for the CDR3 is TGTGCCAGCAGTTTTTGGGGGGGGGAGACCCAGTACTTC.

The V call is TRBV30, the J call TRBJ1-2; D remains ambiguous. The germline gives CDR1 GTSNPN, CDR2 SVGIG (reference sequence). V gave up 3 bases and J gave up 1 base, with 9 bases separating them. The CDR3 covers 13 residues. The CDR3 sequence is CAWRQPNNYGYTF. CDR3 sequence (DNA): TGTGCCTGGAGACAACCGAATAACTATGGCTACACCTTC.

This rearrangement joins TRBV5-8 to TRBJ2-7; D remains unclear. V lost 0 bases and J 5 bases, leaving 9 bases between the germline ends. The CDR3 is made up of 13 amino acids. Germline V lookup: CDR1 SGHTS, CDR2 YDEGEE. The CDR3 DNA reads TGTGCCAGCAGCTTGGGGGAAGGGAACGAGCAGTACGTC. Its protein is CASSLGEGNEQYV.

This chain uses TRBV2 with TRBJ1-3; possibly TRBD1 for D (5 bases). The CDR3 has 14 residues. The V gene lost 6 bases and the J gene lost 0 bases, with 9 bases spanning the gap. Germline V gives CDR1 SNHLY, CDR2 FYNNEI. The CDR3 sequence: CASSLGTSGNTIYF. The CDR3 bases are TGTGCCAGCAGCCTCGGGACCTCTGGAAACACCATATATTTT. Full variable domain (rest looked up from reference TRBV2 and TRBJ1-3): EPEVTQTPSHQVTQMGQEVILRCVPISNHLYFYWYRQILGQKVEFLVSFYNNEISEKSEIFDDQFSVERPDGSNFTLKIRSTKLEDSAMYFCASSLGTSGNTIYFGEGSWLTVV.

The chain recombines TRBV27 with TRBJ2-7, with D possibly TRBD1 on 5 matching bases. The ends were cut back, 5 bases at V and 3 bases at J, with 8 bases in the middle. This CDR3 is 12 amino acids long. Germline assignment: CDR1 MNHEY and CDR2 SMNVEV (reference sequence). The CDR3 region is CASSLRGYEQYV. The CDR3 DNA sequence: TGTGCCAGCAGTCTAAGGGGCTACGAGCAGTACGTC.

The rearrangement links TRBV15 to TRBJ2-4; 14 bases map to TRBD2. V gave up 2 bases and J gave up 7 bases; unmatched junction bases: 16. The CDR3 length is 20 residues. Germline lookup yields CDR1 LNHNV and CDR2 YYDKDF (reference sequence). In nucleotides, the CDR3 is TGTGCCACCAGCAGATCGGGAGGGGGACTAGCGGGAGTTGGGTGGAACATTCAGTACTTC. This sequence encodes CATSRSGGGLAGVGWNIQYF. Full variable domain (rest looked up from reference TRBV15 and TRBJ2-4): DAMVIQNPRYQVTQFGKPVTLSCSQTLNHNVMYWYQQKSSQAPKLLFHYYDKDFNNEADTPDNFQSRRPNTSFCFLDIRSPGLGDTAMYLCATSRSGGGLAGVGWNIQYFGAGTRLSVL.

The CDR3 DNA follows: TGTGCCATCAGTGGGACAGGACGTTACAATGAGCAGTTCTTC. The encoded protein is CAISGTGRYNEQFF. V is TRBV10-3 and J is TRBJ2-1, with 7 bases matching TRBD1. The germline V gene encodes CDR1 ENHRY and CDR2 SYGVKD. The CDR3 spans 14 residues. J was trimmed by 4 bases and V by 4 bases; bases with no gene match: 4.

This clone was counted a single time. This chain links TRBV19 with TRBJ1-5; D unclear. The V gene's germline CDR1 is LNHDA and CDR2 SQIVND (reference sequence). Trimming left V 3 bases short and J 6 bases short, with 9 bases between. The CDR3 sequence is 13 residues long. The CDR3 DNA sequence: TGTGCCAGTAGTATGATAAATGTTCAGCCCCAGCATTTT. Translating it yields CASSMINVQPQHF.

The table lists this clone with a few counts. The chain has TRBV30 and TRBJ2-6, with D uncertain. Germline lookup yields CDR1 GTSNPN and CDR2 SVGIG (reference sequence). Trimming cost V 3 bases and J 0 bases, with 12 bases left between them. This CDR3 has 16 amino acids. DNA of the CDR3: TGTGCCTGGAGCCCTACTTTTCTCTCTGGGGCCAACGTCCTGACTTTC. Translating it yields CAWSPTFLSGANVLTF.

This clone was detected only once. The rearrangement joins TRBV2 to TRBJ1-2, with D maybe TRBD1 (5 bases). CDR1 is SNHLY, CDR2 FYNNEI, per germline. The CDR3 runs to 12 residues. Trimming shortened V by 6 bases and J by 4 bases, and 9 bases separated the two germline ends. The chain's CDR3 is CASSPQGYGYTF. The CDR3, as DNA: TGTGCCAGCAGCCCCCAGGGCTATGGCTACACCTTC.

This clone occurred many times. The chain has TRBV9 and TRBJ1-5; D not certain. Trimming took 1 base from V and 6 from J, leaving 8 bases between them. Germline V gene sequence: CDR1 SGDLS, CDR2 YYNGEE. CDR3 length: 13 amino acids. The CDR3: CASSVSDGQPQHF. The CDR3 DNA follows: TGTGCCAGCAGCGTATCGGACGGTCAGCCCCAGCATTTT.

This chain connects TRBV27 to TRBJ1-1; D is possibly TRBD1 (5 bases). The ends were cut back, 4 bases at V and 1 base at J, with 16 bases in the middle. Germline CDR1 reads MNHEY; CDR2 reads SMNVEV (reference sequence). The CDR3 totals 16 residues. CDR3 in amino acids: CASSSLGVTGNTEAFF. The CDR3 coding sequence is TGTGCCAGCAGTTCCCTGGGGGTAACGGGGAACACTGAAGCTTTCTTT.

This chain links TRBV7-2 with TRBJ2-2; 8 bases are a match to TRBD1. From germline, CDR1 is SGHTA and CDR2 FQGNSA. The CDR3 runs 15 residues. The V gene end was trimmed by 1 base and the J gene end by 5 bases; junction bases not matched to a gene: 3. The CDR3 nucleotides read TGTGCCAGCAGCTTAGGACAGGGGTGGACCGGGGAGCTGTTTTTT. It is translated as CASSLGQGWTGELFF.

The V call is TRBV7-9, the J call TRBJ1-1; D gene unclear. This CDR3 contains 14 residues. Germline V CDR1 and CDR2: SEHNR, FQNEAQ (reference sequence). The ends were cut back, 2 bases at V and 6 bases at J, with 13 bases in the middle. The CDR3 nucleotides read TGTGCCAGCAGCTTACACGGGCCCAACCCTGAAGCTTTCTTT. Translated: CASSLHGPNPEAFF.

The chain uses TRBV24-1 and TRBJ2-3; D is ambiguous. Germline values: CDR1 KGHDR, CDR2 SFDVKD. V was clipped by 4 bases and J by 3 bases, with 10 bases between them. The CDR3 loop spans 14 amino acids. The CDR3 loop is CATSDSPATDTQYF. DNA of the CDR3: TGTGCCACCAGTGACAGCCCCGCTACAGATACGCAGTATTTT.

The chain recombines TRBV24-1 with TRBJ2-1; D is perhaps TRBD2 (6 bases). The CDR3 loop spans 12 amino acids. The germline V gene encodes CDR1 KGHDR and CDR2 SFDVKD. Trimming took 5 bases from V and 6 from J, leaving 7 bases between them. CDR3 sequence reads: CATSAGGNEQFF. CDR3 nucleotide sequence: TGTGCCACCAGTGCCGGGGGCAATGAGCAGTTCTTC.

The chain joins TRBV27 to TRBJ2-7, with TRBD1 as a possible D gene (5 bases). V was cut by 5 bases and J by 6 bases, with 14 bases left in between. CDR1 is MNHEY and CDR2 is SMNVEV in the germline V gene (reference sequence). The CDR3 loop spans 13 amino acids. Here the CDR3 reads CASSPRVNSEQYV. CDR3 DNA sequence: TGTGCCAGCAGTCCCAGGGTGAATAGCGAGCAGTACGTC.

The chain employs TRBV5-1 and TRBJ1-3; D unresolved. Trimming removed 0 bases at V and 4 bases at J, with 8 bases between. The CDR3 is 14 residues long. The germline V gene encodes CDR1 SGHRS and CDR2 YFSETQ. As DNA, the CDR3 is TGCGCCAGCAGCTTGGCGGGGAGGGGAAACACCATATATTTT. This codes for CASSLAGRGNTIYF.

The CDR3 loop reads CASSSVGLTSGNTIYF. The CDR3 DNA reads TGTGCCAGCAGTTCGGTCGGACTTACTTCTGGAAACACCATATATTTT. The chain employs TRBV11-2 and TRBJ1-3; D is unresolved. Trimming cost V 6 bases and J 1 base, with 16 bases left between them. This CDR3 comprises 16 residues. CDR1 and CDR2 from the germline V gene are SGHAT and FQNNGV.

This chain joins TRBV6-2 or TRBV6-3 and TRBJ1-6; D unresolved. The CDR3 has 17 amino acids. The germline V gene encodes CDR1 MNHEY and CDR2 SVGEGT. V was cut by 0 bases and J by 6 bases, with 15 bases left in between. The DNA for the CDR3 is TGTGCCAGCAGTTACTCGAGAACTTTAGGAATTAATTCACCCCTCCACTTT. Translating it yields CASSYSRTLGINSPLHF.

This chain joins TRBV3-1 (or the pseudogene TRBV3-2) and TRBJ1-2; possibly TRBD1 for D (5 bases). This CDR3 has 14 residues. V was shortened by 3 bases and J by 5 bases, with 13 bases between the two germline ends. Looked up from germline, CDR1 is LGHDT and CDR2 is YNNKEL (reference sequence). This chain's CDR3 is CASSHRDLLYGYTF. In nucleotides, the CDR3 is TGTGCCAGCAGCCACCGGGACCTCCTTTATGGCTACACCTTC.

The J gene is TRBJ1-3, the V gene TRBV19, with D uncertain. The CDR3 has 15 residues. Trimming left V 6 bases short and J 1 base short, with 13 bases between. Germline values: CDR1 LNHDA, CDR2 SQIVND (reference sequence). The CDR3 DNA reads TGTGCCAGTAGCGACCCCAGGAGATCTGGAAACACCATATATTTT. This encodes CASSDPRRSGNTIYF.

The chain combines TRBV2 with TRBJ2-1; no firm D call. V gave up 2 bases and J gave up 2 bases, with 4 bases separating them. The germline gives CDR1 SNHLY, CDR2 FYNNEI. The CDR3 totals 13 residues. The CDR3, as DNA: TGTGCCAGCAGTGAAACCCCCTACAATGAGCAGTTCTTC. Residues: CASSETPYNEQFF.

In DNA form, the CDR3 reads TGTGCCAGCAGGGCGGGTGGGGACTATGGCTACACCTTC. Translated, it gives CASRAGGDYGYTF. The chain couples TRBV6-5 to TRBJ1-2; no definite D call. The length of the CDR3 is 13 residues. Germline values: CDR1 MNHEY, CDR2 SVGAGI. Deletions cut 6 bases from V and 3 bases from J, with 11 bases between.

The V and J genes are TRBV14 and TRBJ1-2; no clear D gene. V was shortened by 5 bases and J by 5 bases, with 18 bases between the two germline ends. The CDR3 consists of 15 residues. The V gene's germline CDR1 is SGHDN and CDR2 FVKESK. The CDR3 nucleotides read TGTGCCAGCAGCACCCTGGACCGAACCCTATATGGCTACACCTTC. Its protein product is CASSTLDRTLYGYTF.

This clone was recorded only once. The V and J genes are TRBV4-2 and TRBJ1-1; D gene unclear. Germline-derived CDR1 and CDR2 are LGHNA and YNFKEQ. V was pared by 4 bases and J by 0 bases, with 6 bases between. This CDR3 spans 13 amino acids. The CDR3 coding sequence is TGTGCCAGCAGCCCGAGCATGAACACTGAAGCTTTCTTT. Its protein product is CASSPSMNTEAFF.

V usage is TRBV5-1 and J usage is TRBJ1-6; 7 positions match TRBD1. The trim removed 2 bases at V and 10 bases at J, leaving 3 bases unmatched. Per the germline V gene, CDR1 is SGHRS and CDR2 is YFSETQ. This CDR3 is built from 13 residues. The CDR3 loop reads CASSLTGESPLHF. In DNA form, the CDR3 reads TGCGCCAGCAGCTTAACAGGGGAATCACCCCTCCACTTT.